This T cell receptor beta chain derives from a study of vaccination and CD4 T cells after COVID-19. Cultured CD4+ T-cell DNA underwent Oncomine TCR Beta short-read sequencing. The source of extracted genomic DNA was cultured CD4+ T cells. In TCRdb, the PCR reads were re-called with MiXCR into one record per CDR3 protein. The table lists thousands of distinct CDR3 sequences, around 40% of them singletons. The sample's treatment: approximately nine-day PBMC culture with coronavirus spike peptide pools or control peptides (ViraFEST assay). Researchers collected the unexposed donor's CD4+ T cells before the COVID-19 pandemic (2011-2018). A remark on this clonotype: Its antigen is not identified.

Sequencing used CD4+ T cells from blood, cultured in vitro. The receptor was isolated from a human donor in good health.

CDR3 bases: TGTGCCATCAGTGGAAGCGGGACTTCGGATACGCAGTATTTT. This translates into CAISGSGTSDTQYF. This chain links TRBV10-3 with TRBJ2-3; 7 bases fit TRBD2. Per the germline V gene, CDR1 is ENHRY and CDR2 is SYGVKD. The V and J ends lost 4 bases and 6 bases, in that order; junction bases with no gene match: 7. This CDR3 comprises 14 residues.